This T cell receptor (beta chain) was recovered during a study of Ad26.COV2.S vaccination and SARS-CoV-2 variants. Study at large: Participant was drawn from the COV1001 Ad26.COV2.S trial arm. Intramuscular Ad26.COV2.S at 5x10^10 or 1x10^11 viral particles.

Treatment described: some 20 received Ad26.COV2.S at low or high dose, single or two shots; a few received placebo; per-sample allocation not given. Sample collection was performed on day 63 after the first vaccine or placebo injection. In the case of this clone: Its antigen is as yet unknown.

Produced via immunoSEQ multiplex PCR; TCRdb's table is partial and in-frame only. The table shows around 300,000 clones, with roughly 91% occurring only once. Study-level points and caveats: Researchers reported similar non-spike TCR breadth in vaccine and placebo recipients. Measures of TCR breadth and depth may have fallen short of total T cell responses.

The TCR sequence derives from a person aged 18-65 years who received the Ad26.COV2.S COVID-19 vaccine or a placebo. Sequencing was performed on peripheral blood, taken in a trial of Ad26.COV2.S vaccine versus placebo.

The CDR3 loop reads CASRLSDRISYEQYF. Written as DNA, the CDR3 is TGCGCCAGCAGGTTAAGCGACAGAATCTCCTACGAGCAGTACTTC. This chain joins TRBV5-1 and TRBJ2-7, with D possibly TRBD1 on 5 matching bases. Germline CDR1 is SGHRS and CDR2 is YFSETQ. V shed 5 bases and J shed 0 bases, with 15 bases lying between them. CDR3 size: 15 residues.